These 30 T cell receptor beta chains were sequenced from one sample in a study of blood T cell repertoires in COVID-19. Sequencing was performed with immunoSEQ multiplex PCR; in TCRdb, only in-frame clones are kept and a portion is missing. The profile shows about 200,000 clones, around 89% of them singletons. The sample comprised PBMCs or T cells enriched from blood (not recorded which). The receptors here all came from a man aged 25-40 years who had recovered from COVID-19.

The chain combines TRBV19 with TRBJ2-7; 11 bases match TRBD2. There are 16 residues in the CDR3. Losses at the gene ends were 5 bases for V and 3 bases for J; bases not matched to a gene: 9. In germline, CDR1 is LNHDA, CDR2 SQIVND (reference sequence). The DNA for the CDR3 is TGTGCCAGTAGTCCCGGACTAGCGGGCGGAGTCTACGAGCAGTACTTC. This sequence encodes CASSPGLAGGVYEQYF.

This clone appeared many times. The same CDR3 also results from other DNA sequences found in this sample. The genes are TRBV6-5 and TRBJ2-7; 7 nucleotides line up with TRBD1. J was trimmed by 0 bases and V by 4 bases; bases with no gene match: 6. Germline V lookup: CDR1 MNHEY, CDR2 SVGAGI. This CDR3 region has 15 residues. CDR3 in amino acids: CASSSQRTGSYEQYF. The CDR3 region has the DNA TGTGCCAGCAGTTCGCAAAGGACAGGCTCCTACGAGCAGTACTTC.

The chain joins TRBV30 to TRBJ1-6; D gene ambiguous. Germline CDR1 and CDR2: GTSNPN and SVGIG (reference sequence). V gave up 3 bases and J gave up 6 bases, with 6 bases separating them. This CDR3 comprises 12 residues. CDR3 coding DNA: TGTGCCTGGAGCGCGGCTAATTCACCCCTCCACTTT. This translates into CAWSAANSPLHF.

The V call is TRBV7-8, the J call TRBJ2-1, with a possible D match to TRBD1 (6 bases). CDR1 and CDR2 from the germline V gene are SGHVS and FQNEAQ. Trimming cost V 1 base and J 5 bases, with 15 bases left between them. The CDR3 totals 16 residues. For the CDR3, the DNA is TGTGCCAGCAGCTTAGTCTCGGGACAACTGGACAATGAGCAGTTCTTC. It specifies CASSLVSGQLDNEQFF.

The rearrangement links TRBV4-1 to TRBJ2-7; tentatively, D is TRBD2 (5 bases). Trimming cost V 1 base and J 4 bases, with 14 bases left between them. CDR1 and CDR2 from the germline V gene are MGHRA and YSYEKL. The CDR3 has 15 amino acids. The CDR3 is CASSQATTPGYEQYF. In nucleotides, the CDR3 is TGCGCCAGCAGCCAAGCGACTACACCGGGTTACGAGCAGTACTTC.

This clone has more than one count but fewer than ten. The chain recombines TRBV2 with TRBJ2-7; 7 bases agree with TRBD1. CDR1 and CDR2 from the germline V gene are SNHLY and FYNNEI. This CDR3 comprises 13 residues. V lost 5 bases to trimming and J lost 5 bases; unmatched junction nucleotides: 6. Here the CDR3 DNA reads TGTGCCAGCAGTCGACAGGGAATGGACGAGCAGTACTTC. Protein sequence: CASSRQGMDEQYF. Using reference TRBV2 and TRBJ2-7 for the parts outside the CDR3, the full variable domain is EPEVTQTPSHQVTQMGQEVILRCVPISNHLYFYWYRQILGQKVEFLVSFYNNEISEKSEIFDDQFSVERPDGSNFTLKIRSTKLEDSAMYFCASSRQGMDEQYFGPGTRLTVT.

A few counts support this clone. The chain joins TRBV11-2 to TRBJ1-6; D gene ambiguous. Germline V gene sequence: CDR1 SGHAT, CDR2 FQNNGV. V was pared by 0 bases and J by 9 bases, with 6 bases between. CDR3 length equals 13 residues. CDR3 residues: CASSLDRVSPLHF. The DNA for the CDR3 is TGTGCCAGCAGCTTAGATCGGGTTTCACCCCTCCACTTT.

The chain links TRBV6-5 to TRBJ1-1, with 7 positions matching TRBD1. CDR3 length equals 14 residues. CDR1 and CDR2 from the germline V gene are MNHEY and SVGAGI. Trimming removed 4 bases from V and 4 bases from J; junction bases left unmatched: 6. The CDR3 loop reads CASSSGGGGTEAFF. DNA of the CDR3: TGTGCCAGCAGTTCAGGGGGTGGAGGCACTGAAGCTTTCTTT.

The rearrangement uses TRBV2 and TRBJ1-5; 10 nucleotides line up with TRBD1. The CDR3 extends over 19 amino acids. The V segment lost 5 bases and the J segment 0 bases; nucleotides outside the gene matches: 13. From germline, CDR1 is SNHLY and CDR2 FYNNEI. CDR3 amino acids: CASSRRWTGGKNSNQPQHF. CDR3 DNA sequence: TGTGCCAGCAGTCGCCGTTGGACAGGGGGAAAGAATAGCAATCAGCCCCAGCATTTT.

The chain is built from TRBV5-1 and TRBJ2-2; TRBD1 agrees at 9 bases. Germline V gene sequence: CDR1 SGHRS, CDR2 YFSETQ. The CDR3 is made up of 15 amino acids. Unmatched junction bases numbered 4, after V lost 3 bases and J lost 4 bases. CDR3: CASSSLTGGTGELFF. CDR3 coding DNA: TGCGCCAGCAGCTCTTTGACAGGGGGCACCGGGGAGCTGTTTTTT.

V and J are TRBV7-2 and TRBJ2-5; D gene unclear. The V gene lost 1 base and the J gene lost 1 base, with 7 bases spanning the gap. From germline, CDR1 is SGHTA and CDR2 FQGNSA. There are 14 residues in the CDR3. CDR3: CASSLGVSQETQYF. CDR3 nucleotides: TGTGCCAGCAGCTTAGGAGTTTCCCAAGAGACCCAGTACTTC.

The chain employs TRBV19 and TRBJ1-2; D unclear. V was cut by 6 bases and J by 2 bases, with 13 bases left in between. Per germline, CDR1 LNHDA and CDR2 SQIVND (reference sequence). This CDR3 spans 14 amino acids. CDR3 loop: CASSPLGGNYGYTF. For the CDR3, the DNA is TGTGCCAGTAGCCCCCTCGGAGGAAACTATGGCTACACCTTC.

This CDR3 is CASGAGVGEKLFF. DNA for the CDR3: TGTGCCAGTGGAGCAGGGGTAGGAGAAAAACTGTTTTTT. This chain connects TRBV19 to TRBJ1-4; tentatively, D is TRBD1 (6 bases). Per the germline V gene, CDR1 is LNHDA and CDR2 is SQIVND (reference sequence). Trimming took 8 bases from V and 8 from J, leaving 15 bases between them. CDR3 length: 13 amino acids.

This chain uses TRBV4-2 with TRBJ2-3; no definite D call. In germline, CDR1 is LGHNA, CDR2 YNFKEQ. The CDR3 runs 16 residues. Trimming stripped 1 base from V and 2 bases from J, with 13 bases between. In DNA, the CDR3 is TGTGCCAGCAGCCAAGCCGATCAGGCATTCACAGATACGCAGTATTTT. Its protein is CASSQADQAFTDTQYF.

This chain links TRBV5-1 with TRBJ1-2, with D possibly TRBD1 on 6 matching bases. Germline V CDR1 and CDR2: SGHRS, YFSETQ. This CDR3 comprises 15 residues. V lost 4 bases to trimming and J lost 4 bases, with 17 bases between them. CDR3 region: CASSPTGGGGYGYTF. CDR3 DNA sequence: TGCGCCAGCAGCCCGACGGGGGGCGGAGGCTATGGCTACACCTTC.

The chain is built from TRBV9 and TRBJ2-2; 7 positions agree with TRBD2. Germline CDR1 and CDR2: SGDLS and YYNGEE. J lost 5 bases, V lost 0 bases, and 1 base had no gene match. This CDR3 is 14 amino acids long. The CDR3 DNA is TGTGCCAGCAGCGTAGTCGGGGGGACCGGGGAGCTGTTTTTT. As protein: CASSVVGGTGELFF.

This clone occurred once. This chain uses TRBV24-1 with TRBJ1-2; 9 bases agree with TRBD1. The CDR3 spans 14 residues. The germline V gene has CDR1 KGHDR and CDR2 SFDVKD. Trimming removed 4 bases from V and 6 bases from J; junction bases left unmatched: 5. In DNA form, the CDR3 reads TGTGCCACCAGTGAATCCGGGACAGGGAATGGCTACACCTTC. It yields the protein CATSESGTGNGYTF.

J is TRBJ1-1 and V is TRBV25-1, with 7 nucleotides matching TRBD1. Germline-derived CDR1 and CDR2 are MGHDK and SYGVNS. Trimming at V came to 1 base and at J to 0 bases, leaving 8 bases not matched to a gene. This CDR3 contains 17 residues. The CDR3, as DNA: TGTGCCAGCAGTGAATCGCGGGGGGGACAGTTGAACACTGAAGCTTTCTTT. Translated, it gives CASSESRGGQLNTEAFF. Together with reference TRBV25-1 and TRBJ1-1, the CDR3 gives the full variable domain: EADIYQTPRYLVIGTGKKITLECSQTMGHDKMYWYQQDPGMELHLIHYSYGVNSTEKGDLSSESTVSRIRTEHFPLTLESARPSHTSQYLCASSESRGGQLNTEAFFGQGTRLTVV.

The chain recombines TRBV19 with TRBJ2-1, with 9 bases fitting TRBD1. The CDR3 is made up of 13 amino acids. Germline CDR1 and CDR2: LNHDA and SQIVND (reference sequence). The V and J ends lost 5 bases and 8 bases, in that order; junction bases with no gene match: 4. CDR3 amino acids: CASSGTGRDEQFF. The CDR3 nucleotides read TGTGCCAGTAGTGGGACAGGGCGAGATGAGCAGTTCTTC. The full variable domain, with the rest looked up from reference TRBV19 and TRBJ2-1, is DGGITQSPKYLFRKEGQNVTLSCEQNLNHDAMYWYRQDPGQGLRLIYYSQIVNDFQKGDIAEGYSVSREKKESFPLTVTSAQKNPTAFYLCASSGTGRDEQFFGPGTRLTVL.

The V call is TRBV6-4, the J call TRBJ1-1; no clear D gene. V was cut by 5 bases and J by 5 bases, with 15 bases left in between. Germline CDR1 and CDR2: MRHNA and SNTAGT. The CDR3 length is 14 residues. CDR3 DNA sequence: TGTGCCAGCAGTCCTTCGGAGGGAAGGACTGAAGCTTTCTTT. The encoded protein is CASSPSEGRTEAFF.

This clone was seen more than once but under ten times. This chain connects TRBV6-5 to TRBJ2-7; the match to TRBD1 covers 11 bases. In germline, CDR1 is MNHEY, CDR2 SVGAGI. J lost 7 bases, V lost 8 bases, and 4 bases had no gene match. This CDR3 spans 12 amino acids. CDR3 DNA sequence: TGTGCCAGCGGACAGGGGGCTTGGGAGCAGTACTTC. This codes for CASGQGAWEQYF.

The chain is built from TRBV24-1 and TRBJ2-2; D unclear. The CDR3 sequence is 15 residues long. Looked up from germline, CDR1 is KGHDR and CDR2 is SFDVKD. Trimming pared 3 bases from V and 1 base from J, leaving 8 bases between. The CDR3 sequence is CATSDSYGNTGELFF. The CDR3 region has the DNA TGTGCCACCAGTGATAGTTACGGGAACACCGGGGAGCTGTTTTTT.

The chain has TRBV6-2 or TRBV6-3 and TRBJ2-3; no reliable D call. Germline V lookup: CDR1 MNHEY, CDR2 SVGEGT. The V gene lost 0 bases and the J gene lost 1 base, with 14 bases spanning the gap. This CDR3 has 17 amino acids. DNA for the CDR3: TGTGCCAGCAGTTACTCGCCTCCGTTTTCGGGCACAGATACGCAGTATTTT. This encodes CASSYSPPFSGTDTQYF.

The gene calls are TRBV10-3 and TRBJ1-2; the D gene is possibly TRBD1 (5 bases). The length of the CDR3 is 16 residues. The ends were cut back, 4 bases at V and 0 bases at J, with 15 bases in the middle. Per the germline V gene, CDR1 is ENHRY and CDR2 is SYGVKD. CDR3 protein: CAISGSPGEPNYGYTF. Written as DNA, the CDR3 is TGTGCCATCAGTGGTAGCCCGGGGGAGCCTAACTATGGCTACACCTTC.

Only one count was recorded for this clone. The chain couples TRBV10-3 to TRBJ1-6; TRBD1 might be the D (6 bases). The CDR3 runs 13 residues. From germline, CDR1 is ENHRY and CDR2 SYGVKD. Trimming took off 6 bases at V and 7 bases at J, with 10 bases between the two ends. CDR3: CAIREDRNSPLHF. The DNA of the CDR3 is TGTGCCATCAGGGAGGACAGAAATTCACCCCTCCACTTT.

The V and J genes are TRBV19 and TRBJ1-1; 7 nucleotides line up with TRBD1. Trimming removed 3 bases from V and 4 bases from J; junction bases left unmatched: 20. The CDR3 spans 19 residues. Germline-derived CDR1 and CDR2 are LNHDA and SQIVND (reference sequence). DNA for the CDR3: TGTGCCAGTAGTATTGGCCCAAGACTTGGGACAGTTGATAGCACTGAAGCTTTCTTT. Its translation: CASSIGPRLGTVDSTEAFF. The whole variable domain, filled in from reference TRBV19 and TRBJ1-1, reads DGGITQSPKYLFRKEGQNVTLSCEQNLNHDAMYWYRQDPGQGLRLIYYSQIVNDFQKGDIAEGYSVSREKKESFPLTVTSAQKNPTAFYLCASSIGPRLGTVDSTEAFFGQGTRLTVV.

This chain uses TRBV6-5 with TRBJ2-7, with D possibly being TRBD1 (5 bases). Trimming removed 7 bases at V and 0 bases at J, with 13 bases between. Germline loops: CDR1 MNHEY, CDR2 SVGAGI. The CDR3 runs 14 residues. The CDR3 nucleotides are TGTGCCAGCACTCTAGACAGAGCCTCCTACGAGCAGTACTTC. Protein product: CASTLDRASYEQYF.

This clone was recorded a few times. This rearrangement joins TRBV3-1 (or the pseudogene TRBV3-2) to TRBJ2-7; 8 bases line up with TRBD1. With 3 bases clipped from V and 5 bases from J, the junction kept 12 bases outside the gene matches. CDR3 length: 16 residues. The germline V gene encodes CDR1 LGHDT and CDR2 YNNKEL (reference sequence). The CDR3 loop is CASSHRTGLAHNEQYF. The CDR3 DNA follows: TGTGCCAGCAGCCACCGGACAGGGCTGGCTCACAACGAGCAGTACTTC.

The chain carries TRBV19 and TRBJ2-3; D call uncertain. Germline V gene lookup returns CDR1 LNHDA and CDR2 SQIVND (reference sequence). The CDR3 is made up of 13 amino acids. V was shortened by 5 bases and J by 4 bases, with 10 bases between the two germline ends. Here the CDR3 reads CASSDRLADTQYF. CDR3 in DNA: TGTGCCAGTAGTGACCGACTGGCAGATACGCAGTATTTT.

This chain joins TRBV5-5 and TRBJ1-5; 9 nucleotides align to TRBD1. With V trimmed by 4 bases and J by 7 bases, 6 bases remained unmatched. In germline, CDR1 is SGHKS, CDR2 YYEKEE (reference sequence). The CDR3 totals 14 residues. In DNA, the CDR3 is TGTGCCAGCAGCAGGGACAGGGAAGGGCAGCCCCAGCATTTT. It specifies CASSRDREGQPQHF.